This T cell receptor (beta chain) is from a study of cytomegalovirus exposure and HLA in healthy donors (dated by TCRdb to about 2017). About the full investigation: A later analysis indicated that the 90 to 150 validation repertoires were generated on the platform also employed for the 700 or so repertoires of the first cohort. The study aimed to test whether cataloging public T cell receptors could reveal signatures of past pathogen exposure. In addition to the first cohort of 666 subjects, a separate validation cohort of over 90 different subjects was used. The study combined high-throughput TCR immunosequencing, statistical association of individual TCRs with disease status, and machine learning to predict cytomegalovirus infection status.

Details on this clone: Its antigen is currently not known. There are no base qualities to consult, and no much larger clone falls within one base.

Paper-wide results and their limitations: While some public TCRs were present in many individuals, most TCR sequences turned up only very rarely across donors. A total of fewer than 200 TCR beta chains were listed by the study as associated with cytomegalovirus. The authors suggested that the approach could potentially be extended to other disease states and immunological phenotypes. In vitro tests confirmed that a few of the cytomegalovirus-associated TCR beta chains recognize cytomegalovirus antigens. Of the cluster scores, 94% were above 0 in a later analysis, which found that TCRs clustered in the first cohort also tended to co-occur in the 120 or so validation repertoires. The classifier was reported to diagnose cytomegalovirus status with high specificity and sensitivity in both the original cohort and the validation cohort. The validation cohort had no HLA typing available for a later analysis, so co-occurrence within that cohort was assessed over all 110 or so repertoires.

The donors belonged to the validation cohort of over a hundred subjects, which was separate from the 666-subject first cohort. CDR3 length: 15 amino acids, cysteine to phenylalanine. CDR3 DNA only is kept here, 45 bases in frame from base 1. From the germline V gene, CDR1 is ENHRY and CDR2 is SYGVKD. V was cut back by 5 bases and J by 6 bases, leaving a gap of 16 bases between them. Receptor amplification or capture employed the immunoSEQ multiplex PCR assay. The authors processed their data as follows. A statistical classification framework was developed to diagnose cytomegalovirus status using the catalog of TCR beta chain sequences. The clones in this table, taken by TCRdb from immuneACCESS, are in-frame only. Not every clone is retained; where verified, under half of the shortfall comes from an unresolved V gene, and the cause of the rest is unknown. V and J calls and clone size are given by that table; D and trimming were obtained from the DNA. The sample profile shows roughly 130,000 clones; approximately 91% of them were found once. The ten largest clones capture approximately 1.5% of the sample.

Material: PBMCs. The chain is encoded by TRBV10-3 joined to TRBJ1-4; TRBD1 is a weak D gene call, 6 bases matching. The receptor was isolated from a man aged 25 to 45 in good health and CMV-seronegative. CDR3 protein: CAISPGHSGDEKLFF. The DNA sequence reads TGTGCCATCAGTCCGGGACACTCTGGGGATGAAAAACTGTTTTTT.